This paragraph reports one T cell receptor (beta chain). This sample was included in a study of blood T cell repertoires in COVID-19. Across the study: Sites in the United States, Italy and Spain provided acute and convalescent COVID-19 samples.

Method: immunoSEQ multiplex PCR; TCRdb's copy keeps in-frame clones and lacks some. The table shows about 210,000 clones, with about 88% occurring only once. Germline V gene lookup returns CDR1 MDHEN and CDR2 SYDVKM. With V trimmed by 4 bases and J by 3 bases, 5 bases remained unmatched. The length of the CDR3 is 15 residues. The source of this sequence is a woman aged 40 to 50 in a cohort exposed to, infected with or recovered from COVID-19 (not recorded which). The chain joins TRBV28 to TRBJ2-3; 9 nucleotides match TRBD2. The specimen was PBMCs or T cells enriched from blood (not recorded which). This chain's CDR3 is CASSYSGGITDTQYF. CDR3 nucleotide sequence: TGTGCCAGCAGTTATAGCGGGGGTATAACAGATACGCAGTATTTT.